This entry lists 23 T cell receptor beta chains sequenced from one sample in a study of shared clonotypes between healthy human individuals. The data were produced by immunoSEQ multiplex PCR, yet TCRdb's version contains in-frame clones alone and is incomplete. This table holds 900,000 to 1,200,000 clones, around 78% found once. The sample was memory CD4+ T cells from PBMCs. The subset is: CD45RA-negative fraction. The source of these receptors is a man aged 18 to 29 in good health. Some clones in this sample may be carry-over from other donors' samples.

Note on this clone: The sample has other DNA sequences that encode this CDR3 too. This chain joins TRBV28 and TRBJ1-4; D might be TRBD1 (5 bases). The CDR3 runs to 15 residues. The V gene lost 6 bases and the J gene lost 3 bases, with 14 bases spanning the gap. CDR1 is MDHEN and CDR2 is SYDVKM in the germline V gene. The CDR3 protein is CASSLLGRANEKLFF. CDR3 sequence (DNA): TGTGCCAGCAGCCTCTTGGGGCGGGCTAATGAAAAACTGTTTTTT.

The chain uses TRBV7-2 and TRBJ1-1; D perhaps matches TRBD1 (5 bases). The length of the CDR3 is 15 residues. In germline, CDR1 is SGHTA, CDR2 FQGNSA. V shed 0 bases and J shed 3 bases, with 11 bases lying between them. The CDR3 region has the DNA TGTGCCAGCAGCTTAGCCCCCCAGGGTGACACTGAAGCTTTCTTT. This translates into CASSLAPQGDTEAFF.

This clone has a count of ten or more. The gene calls are TRBV5-4 and TRBJ2-7, with 11 bases lining up with TRBD2. Germline lookup yields CDR1 SGHNT and CDR2 YYREEE (reference sequence). The V segment lost 0 bases and the J segment 3 bases; nucleotides outside the gene matches: 2. The CDR3 extends over 15 amino acids. CDR3 residues: CASSLEGTSGYEQYF. The CDR3 DNA is TGTGCCAGCAGCTTGGAAGGGACTAGCGGCTACGAGCAGTACTTC.

V is TRBV7-3 and J is TRBJ2-3; weak D call: TRBD1 (5 bases). CDR1 and CDR2 (germline): SGHTA, FQGTGA. This CDR3 contains 15 residues. The V and J ends lost 5 bases and 1 base respectively, with 13 bases between them. The CDR3 DNA reads TGTGCCAGCAGCCCCGGGCTAGGGGGCACAGATACGCAGTATTTT. Translation: CASSPGLGGTDTQYF. Full variable domain (missing parts from reference TRBV7-3 and TRBJ2-3): GAGVSQTPSNKVTEKGKYVELRCDPISGHTALYWYRQSLGQGPEFLIYFQGTGAADDSGLPNDRFFAVRPEGSVSTLKIQRTERGDSAVYLCASSPGLGGTDTQYFGPGTRLTVL.

The rearrangement uses TRBV14 and TRBJ2-3, with D perhaps being TRBD1 or TRBD2 (5 bases each). With 0 bases removed from V and 3 bases from J, the gap between germline ends came to 10 bases. The germline V gene has CDR1 SGHDN and CDR2 FVKESK. The CDR3 sequence is 15 residues long. The CDR3 reads CASSQDRGETDTQYF. The CDR3 bases are TGTGCCAGCAGCCAAGATCGAGGGGAGACAGATACGCAGTATTTT.

The chain combines TRBV28 with TRBJ1-5; D is ambiguous. The CDR3 runs 12 residues. V shed 6 bases and J shed 10 bases, with 13 bases lying between them. From germline, CDR1 is MDHEN and CDR2 SYDVKM. The DNA for the CDR3 is TGTGCCAGCAGCTCCCGTGAAAGACCCCAGCATTTT. Translated, it gives CASSSRERPQHF.

V is TRBV5-4 and J is TRBJ2-2, with 8 bases aligning to TRBD2. V was pared by 1 base and J by 0 bases, with 5 bases of the junction left unmatched. This CDR3 is 17 amino acids long. Germline CDR1 reads SGHNT; CDR2 reads YYREEE (reference sequence). CDR3 sequence reads: CASSLTLAATNTGELFF. CDR3 nucleotides: TGTGCCAGCAGCTTGACACTAGCGGCTACGAACACCGGGGAGCTGTTTTTT.

In its sample, this clone was seen many times. The same CDR3 also results from other DNA sequences found in this sample. The chain couples TRBV18 to TRBJ2-3; D unclear. The CDR3 has 15 amino acids. CDR1 is KGHSH and CDR2 is LQKENI in the germline V gene. V was cut by 3 bases and J by 0 bases, with 10 bases left in between. The CDR3 is CASSPQRASTDTQYF. The CDR3 DNA is TGTGCCAGCTCACCTCAACGGGCGAGCACAGATACGCAGTATTTT.

This clone has only a few counts. Other DNA sequences within the sample encode an identical CDR3. This chain joins TRBV29-1 and TRBJ1-1; 7 nucleotides match TRBD1. Germline CDR1 reads SQVTM; CDR2 reads ANQGSEA. V lost 7 bases, J lost 1 base, and 6 bases stayed unmatched. This CDR3 comprises 13 residues. The CDR3, as DNA: TGCAGCGCCAGAGGACAGGAGAACACTGAAGCTTTCTTT. Translated: CSARGQENTEAFF. The full variable domain, its missing parts supplied by reference TRBV29-1 and TRBJ1-1, is SAVISQKPSRDICQRGTSLTIQCQVDSQVTMMFWYRQQPGQSLTLIATANQGSEATYESGFVIDKFPISRPNLTFSTLTVSNMSPEDSSIYLCSARGQENTEAFFGQGTRLTVV.

The chain is built from TRBV28 and TRBJ1-2; D gene uncertain. This CDR3 has 15 residues. Germline V gene data show CDR1 as MDHEN and CDR2 as SYDVKM. V was clipped by 4 bases and J by 3 bases, with 15 bases between them. The CDR3 sequence: CASSSPGSEDYGYTF. The CDR3 DNA is TGTGCCAGCAGTTCCCCGGGGTCAGAGGACTATGGCTACACCTTC.

The chain couples TRBV5-1 to TRBJ2-7; 7 bases are a match to TRBD2. The germline gives CDR1 SGHRS, CDR2 YFSETQ. V trimming: 0 bases; J trimming: 3 bases; junction bases outside the gene matches: 6. This CDR3 is built from 15 residues. For the CDR3, the DNA is TGCGCCAGCAGCTTGGGTGGCGGGAGTTTCTACGAGCAGTACTTC. It specifies CASSLGGGSFYEQYF. The entire variable domain, with the rest obtained from reference TRBV5-1 and TRBJ2-7, is as follows: KAGVTQTPRYLIKTRGQQVTLSCSPISGHRSVSWYQQTPGQGLQFLFEYFSETQRNKGNFPGRFSGRQFSNSRSEMNVSTLELGDSALYLCASSLGGGSFYEQYFGPGTRLTVT.

This chain's CDR3 is CASRPGDYNQPQHF. CDR3 coding DNA: TGTGCCAGCAGGCCAGGGGATTACAATCAGCCCCAGCATTTT. The chain joins TRBV2 to TRBJ1-5, with D possibly being TRBD1 (6 bases). CDR3 size: 14 residues. Trimming took 6 bases from V and 3 from J, leaving 12 bases between them. Germline V lookup: CDR1 SNHLY, CDR2 FYNNEI.

This clone was detected only a few times. Other DNA sequences from this sample encode an identical CDR3 as well. The chain carries TRBV5-1 and TRBJ1-2; D is possibly TRBD1 (6 bases). V was trimmed by 0 bases and J by 4 bases, leaving 10 bases between them. The CDR3 runs to 14 residues. Germline V gives CDR1 SGHRS, CDR2 YFSETQ. CDR3: CASSLEGDPYGYTF. The CDR3 coding sequence is TGCGCCAGCAGCTTGGAGGGGGACCCCTATGGCTACACCTTC.

The chain couples TRBV27 to TRBJ2-1; TRBD2 might be the D (6 bases). Germline CDR1 and CDR2: MNHEY and SMNVEV (reference sequence). Trimming cost V 8 bases and J 0 bases, with 8 bases left between them. The CDR3 consists of 13 residues. CDR3 coding DNA: TGTGCCAGCGGCGGGACCTCCTACAATGAGCAGTTCTTC. Amino acids: CASGGTSYNEQFF.

The rearrangement uses TRBV11-2 and TRBJ2-7; D remains ambiguous. This CDR3 comprises 15 residues. Germline CDR1 and CDR2: SGHAT and FQNNGV. Trimming took 3 bases from V and 0 from J, leaving 12 bases between them. CDR3: CASSLGGSLSYEQYF. DNA for the CDR3: TGTGCCAGCAGCTTGGGTGGCAGCCTCTCCTACGAGCAGTACTTC.

To note about this clone: Distinct nucleotide sequences in the sample also encode this CDR3. The genes are TRBV15 and TRBJ2-1, with no clear D. The V end was cut by 1 base, the J end by 0 bases, with 4 bases between. The germline V gene has CDR1 LNHNV and CDR2 YYDKDF (reference sequence). The CDR3 consists of 14 residues. The CDR3 is CATSRGSSYNEQFF. In DNA form, the CDR3 reads TGTGCCACCAGCAGAGGAAGCTCCTACAATGAGCAGTTCTTC. Full variable domain (remainder filled in from reference TRBV15 and TRBJ2-1): DAMVIQNPRYQVTQFGKPVTLSCSQTLNHNVMYWYQQKSSQAPKLLFHYYDKDFNNEADTPDNFQSRRPNTSFCFLDIRSPGLGDTAMYLCATSRGSSYNEQFFGPGTRLTVL.

The V call is TRBV6-1, the J call TRBJ2-5, with D unclear. The V end was cut by 2 bases, the J end by 0 bases, with 7 bases between. The CDR3 is 14 amino acids. Germline CDR1 and CDR2: MNHNS and SASEGT. The CDR3 protein is CASSESEYQETQYF. The CDR3 DNA sequence: TGTGCCAGCAGTGAATCCGAGTACCAAGAGACCCAGTACTTC.

J is TRBJ2-2 and V is TRBV7-2; 8 nucleotides match TRBD2. This CDR3 is built from 19 residues. Germline V lookup: CDR1 SGHTA, CDR2 FQGNSA. V lost 0 bases, J lost 5 bases, and 14 bases stayed unmatched. This CDR3 reads CASSLAASSGSGGTGELFF. Here the CDR3 DNA reads TGTGCCAGCAGCTTAGCGGCCTCCAGCGGGAGCGGCGGGACCGGGGAGCTGTTTTTT.

The gene calls are TRBV30 and TRBJ2-3, with a possible D match to TRBD2 (6 bases). The germline gives CDR1 GTSNPN, CDR2 SVGIG (reference sequence). The CDR3 runs to 16 residues. V lost 0 bases and J 3 bases, leaving 16 bases between the germline ends. Here the CDR3 DNA reads TGTGCCTGGAGTGTACATCTGCGGGGATCGACAGATACGCAGTATTTT. Protein: CAWSVHLRGSTDTQYF.

Comments on this clone: A clone one base away is much larger, so this may be a read error. The chain links TRBV7-6 to TRBJ2-7; D is unresolved. Per the germline V gene, CDR1 is SGHVS and CDR2 is FNYEAQ. Trimming removed 5 bases at V and 0 bases at J, with 5 bases between. The CDR3 sequence is 12 residues long. The CDR3 sequence is CASSHSSYEQYF. The DNA for the CDR3 is TGTGCCAGCAGCCACAGCTCCTACGAGCAGTACTTC.

This chain links TRBV4-2 with TRBJ1-3, with D uncertain. V was trimmed by 2 bases and J by 4 bases, leaving 9 bases between them. This CDR3 contains 14 residues. CDR1 and CDR2 from the germline V gene are LGHNA and YNFKEQ. CDR3 sequence (DNA): TGTGCCAGCAGCCAAAAAGGGTCCGGAAACACCATATATTTT. It yields the protein CASSQKGSGNTIYF.

This clone occurred once. The chain couples TRBV4-3 to TRBJ1-5, with unresolved D. The CDR3 consists of 14 residues. V was shortened by 2 bases and J by 5 bases, with 10 bases between the two germline ends. Looked up from germline, CDR1 is LGHNA and CDR2 is YSLEER. The CDR3 loop reads CASSQSVSYQPQHF. The CDR3 nucleotides read TGCGCCAGCAGCCAATCGGTTTCCTATCAGCCCCAGCATTTT.

As to this clone: A far larger clone is off by one base, so a read error is likely. CDR3: CASSWGQQETQYF. For the CDR3, the DNA is TGTGCCAGCAGCTGGGGACAGCAAGAGACCCAGTACTTC. The chain couples TRBV7-9 to TRBJ2-5, with TRBD1 matching over 7 bases. V gave up 4 bases and J gave up 2 bases; unmatched junction bases: 1. The CDR3 covers 13 residues. Germline lookup yields CDR1 SEHNR and CDR2 FQNEAQ (reference sequence).